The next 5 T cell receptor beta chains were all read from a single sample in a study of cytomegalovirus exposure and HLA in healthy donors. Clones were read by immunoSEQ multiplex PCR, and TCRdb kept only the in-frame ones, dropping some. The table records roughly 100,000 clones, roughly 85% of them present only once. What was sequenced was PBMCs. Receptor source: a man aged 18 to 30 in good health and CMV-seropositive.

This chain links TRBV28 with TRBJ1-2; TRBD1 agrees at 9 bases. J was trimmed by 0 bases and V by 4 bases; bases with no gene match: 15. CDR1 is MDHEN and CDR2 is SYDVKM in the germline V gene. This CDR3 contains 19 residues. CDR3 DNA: TGTGCCAGCAGTTCATCATACCGGGACAGGGTAGAATCTAACTATGGCTACACCTTC. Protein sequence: CASSSSYRDRVESNYGYTF.

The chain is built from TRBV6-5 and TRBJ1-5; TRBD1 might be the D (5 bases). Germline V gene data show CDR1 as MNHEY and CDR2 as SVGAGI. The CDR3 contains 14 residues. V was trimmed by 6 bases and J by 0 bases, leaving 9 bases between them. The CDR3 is CASRTEYSNQPQHF. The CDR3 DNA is TGTGCCAGCAGGACAGAGTATAGCAATCAGCCCCAGCATTTT.

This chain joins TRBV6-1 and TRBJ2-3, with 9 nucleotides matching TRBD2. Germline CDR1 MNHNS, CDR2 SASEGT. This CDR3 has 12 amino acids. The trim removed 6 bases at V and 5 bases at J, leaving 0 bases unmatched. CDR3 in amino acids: CASRRGGDTQYF. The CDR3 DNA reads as TGTGCCAGCAGGCGGGGGGGAGATACGCAGTATTTT.

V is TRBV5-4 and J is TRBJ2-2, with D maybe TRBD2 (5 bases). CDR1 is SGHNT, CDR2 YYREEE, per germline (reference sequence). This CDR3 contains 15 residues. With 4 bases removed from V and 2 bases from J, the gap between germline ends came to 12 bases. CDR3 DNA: TGTGCCAGCAGCCGGACTCTTGGTAACACCGGGGAGCTGTTTTTT. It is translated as CASSRTLGNTGELFF.

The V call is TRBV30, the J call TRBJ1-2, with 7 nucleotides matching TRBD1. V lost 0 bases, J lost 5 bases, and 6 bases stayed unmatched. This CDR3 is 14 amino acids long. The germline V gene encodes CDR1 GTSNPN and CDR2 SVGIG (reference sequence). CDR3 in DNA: TGTGCCTGGAGTGTAAGGGGGCTTAGATATGGCTACACCTTC. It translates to CAWSVRGLRYGYTF.